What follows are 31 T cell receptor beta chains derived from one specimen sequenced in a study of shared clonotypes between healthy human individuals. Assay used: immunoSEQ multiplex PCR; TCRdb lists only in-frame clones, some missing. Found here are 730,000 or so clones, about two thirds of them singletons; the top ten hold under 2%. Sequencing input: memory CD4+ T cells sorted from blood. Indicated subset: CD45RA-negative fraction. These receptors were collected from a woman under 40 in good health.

The CDR3 is CASSLGTGVETQYF. The CDR3 DNA follows: TGTGCCAGCAGCTTAGGGACAGGGGTAGAGACCCAGTACTTC. The chain links TRBV7-2 to TRBJ2-5; TRBD1 agrees at 9 bases. V was pared by 1 base and J by 4 bases, with 1 base of the junction left unmatched. This CDR3 comprises 14 residues. The germline V gene encodes CDR1 SGHTA and CDR2 FQGNSA.

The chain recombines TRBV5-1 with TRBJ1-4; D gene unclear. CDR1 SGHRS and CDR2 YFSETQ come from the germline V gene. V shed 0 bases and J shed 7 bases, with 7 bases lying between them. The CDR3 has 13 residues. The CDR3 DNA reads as TGCGCCAGCAGCTTGGGCTGGGCTGAAAAACTGTTTTTT. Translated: CASSLGWAEKLFF.

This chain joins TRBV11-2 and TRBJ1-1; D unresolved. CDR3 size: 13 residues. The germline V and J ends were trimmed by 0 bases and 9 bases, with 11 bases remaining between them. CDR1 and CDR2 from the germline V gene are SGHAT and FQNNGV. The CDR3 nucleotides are TGTGCCAGCAGCTTAGATGGGAGGGCGCAAGCTTTCTTT. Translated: CASSLDGRAQAFF. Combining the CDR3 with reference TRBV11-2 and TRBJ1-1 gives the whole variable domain EAGVAQSPRYKIIEKRQSVAFWCNPISGHATLYWYQQILGQGPKLLIQFQNNGVVDDSQLPKDRFSAERLKGVDSTLKIQPAKLEDSAVYLCASSLDGRAQAFFGQGTRLTVV.

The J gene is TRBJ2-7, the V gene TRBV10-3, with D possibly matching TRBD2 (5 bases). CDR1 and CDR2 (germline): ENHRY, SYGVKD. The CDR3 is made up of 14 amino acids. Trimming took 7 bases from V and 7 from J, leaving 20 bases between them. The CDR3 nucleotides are TGTGCCATCACCCCGGCGGCGGGTGGCGGAGAGCAGTACTTC. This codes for CAITPAAGGGEQYF.

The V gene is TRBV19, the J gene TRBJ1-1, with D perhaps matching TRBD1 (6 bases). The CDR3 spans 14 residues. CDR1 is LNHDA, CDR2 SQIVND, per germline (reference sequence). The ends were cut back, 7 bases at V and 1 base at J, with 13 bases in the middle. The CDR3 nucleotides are TGTGCCAGTACCCCGGGACATCAGAACACTGAAGCTTTCTTT. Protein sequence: CASTPGHQNTEAFF.

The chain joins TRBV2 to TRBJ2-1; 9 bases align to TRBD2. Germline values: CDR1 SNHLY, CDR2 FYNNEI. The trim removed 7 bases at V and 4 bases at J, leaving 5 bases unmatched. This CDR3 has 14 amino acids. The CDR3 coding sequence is TGTGCCAGCAAGCGGGGGGAAGGGTACAATGAGCAGTTCTTC. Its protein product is CASKRGEGYNEQFF.

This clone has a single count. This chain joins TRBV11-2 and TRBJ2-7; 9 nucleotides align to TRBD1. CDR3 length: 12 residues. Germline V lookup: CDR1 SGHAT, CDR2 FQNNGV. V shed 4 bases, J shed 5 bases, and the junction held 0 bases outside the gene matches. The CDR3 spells CASSWDRDEQYF. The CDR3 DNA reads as TGTGCCAGCAGCTGGGACAGGGACGAGCAGTACTTC.

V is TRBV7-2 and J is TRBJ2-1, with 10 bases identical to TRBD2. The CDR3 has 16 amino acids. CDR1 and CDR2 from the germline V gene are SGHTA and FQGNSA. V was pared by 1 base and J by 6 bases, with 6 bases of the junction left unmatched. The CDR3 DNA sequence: TGTGCCAGCAGCTTAGAAAGCGGGAGGGCCTCCAATGAGCAGTTCTTC. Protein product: CASSLESGRASNEQFF.

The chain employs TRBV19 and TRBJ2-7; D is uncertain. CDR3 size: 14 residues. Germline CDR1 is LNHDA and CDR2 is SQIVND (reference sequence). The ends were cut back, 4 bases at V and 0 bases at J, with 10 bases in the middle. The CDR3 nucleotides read TGTGCCAGTAGTACCGACCCGAGCTCCTACGAGCAGTACTTC. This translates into CASSTDPSSYEQYF.

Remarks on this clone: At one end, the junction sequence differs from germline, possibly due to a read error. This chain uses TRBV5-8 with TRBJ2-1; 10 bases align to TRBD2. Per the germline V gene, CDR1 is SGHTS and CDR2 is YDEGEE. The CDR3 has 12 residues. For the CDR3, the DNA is TGTGTCAGCAGGGACCTAGCGGGAGTGCAGCTCTTC. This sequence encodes CVSRDLAGVQLF.

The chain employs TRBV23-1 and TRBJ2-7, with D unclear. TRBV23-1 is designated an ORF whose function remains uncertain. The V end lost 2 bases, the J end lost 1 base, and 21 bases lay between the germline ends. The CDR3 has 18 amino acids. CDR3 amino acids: CASSQVDHEPGPSYEQYF. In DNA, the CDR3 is TGCGCCAGCAGTCAAGTGGACCACGAACCCGGGCCTTCCTACGAGCAGTACTTC.

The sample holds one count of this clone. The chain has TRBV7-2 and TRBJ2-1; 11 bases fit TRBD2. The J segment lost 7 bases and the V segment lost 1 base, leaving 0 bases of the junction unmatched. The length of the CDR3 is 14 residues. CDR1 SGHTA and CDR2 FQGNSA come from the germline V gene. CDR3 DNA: TGTGCCAGCAGCTTAGGGACTAGCGGGAATGAGCAGTTCTTC. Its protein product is CASSLGTSGNEQFF.

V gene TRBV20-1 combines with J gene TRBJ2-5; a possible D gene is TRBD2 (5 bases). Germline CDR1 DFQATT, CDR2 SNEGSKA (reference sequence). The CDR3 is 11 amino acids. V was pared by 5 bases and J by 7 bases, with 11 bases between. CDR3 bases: TGCAGTGCTGGAGGCTCTCGGACCCAGTACTTC. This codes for CSAGGSRTQYF.

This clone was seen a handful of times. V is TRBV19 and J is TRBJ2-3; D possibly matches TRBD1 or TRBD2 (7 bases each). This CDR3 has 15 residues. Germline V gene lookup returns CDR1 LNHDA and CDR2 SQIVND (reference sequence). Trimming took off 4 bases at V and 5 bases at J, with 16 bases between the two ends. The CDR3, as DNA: TGTGCCAGTAGTAGAAAACAGGGGAGGGTAGATACGCAGTATTTT. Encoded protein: CASSRKQGRVDTQYF.

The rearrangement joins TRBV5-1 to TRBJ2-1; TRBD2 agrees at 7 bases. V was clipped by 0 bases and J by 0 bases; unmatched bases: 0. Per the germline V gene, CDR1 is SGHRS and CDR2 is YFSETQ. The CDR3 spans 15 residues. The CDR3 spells CASSLGLASYNEQFF. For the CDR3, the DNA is TGCGCCAGCAGCTTGGGACTAGCCTCCTACAATGAGCAGTTCTTC.

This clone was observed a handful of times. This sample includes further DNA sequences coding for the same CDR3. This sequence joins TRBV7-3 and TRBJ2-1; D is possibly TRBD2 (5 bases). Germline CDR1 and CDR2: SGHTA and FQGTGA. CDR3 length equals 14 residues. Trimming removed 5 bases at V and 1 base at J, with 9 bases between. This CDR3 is CASSPPGSYNEQFF. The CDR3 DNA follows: TGTGCCAGCAGCCCGCCGGGGTCCTACAATGAGCAGTTCTTC.

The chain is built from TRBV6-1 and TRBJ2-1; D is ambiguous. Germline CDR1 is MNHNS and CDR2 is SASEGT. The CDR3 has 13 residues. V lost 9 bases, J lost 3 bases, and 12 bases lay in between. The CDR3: CASTVQYYNEQFF. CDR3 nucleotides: TGTGCCAGTACAGTTCAATACTACAATGAGCAGTTCTTC.

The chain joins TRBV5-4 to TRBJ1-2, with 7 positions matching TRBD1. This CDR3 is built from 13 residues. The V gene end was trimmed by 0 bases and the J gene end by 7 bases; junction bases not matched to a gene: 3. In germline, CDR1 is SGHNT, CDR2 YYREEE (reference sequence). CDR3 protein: CASSLVDRAGYTF. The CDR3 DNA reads TGTGCCAGCAGCTTGGTTGACAGGGCTGGCTACACCTTC.

The DNA for the CDR3 is TGTGCCATCAGTGGGGGAGGTGTGGGTTCCTACGAGCAGTACTTC. As protein: CAISGGGVGSYEQYF. The chain carries TRBV10-3 and TRBJ2-7, with D maybe TRBD2 (6 bases). Trimming took 4 bases from V and 1 from J, leaving 14 bases between them. The CDR3 covers 15 residues. The V gene's germline CDR1 is ENHRY and CDR2 SYGVKD.

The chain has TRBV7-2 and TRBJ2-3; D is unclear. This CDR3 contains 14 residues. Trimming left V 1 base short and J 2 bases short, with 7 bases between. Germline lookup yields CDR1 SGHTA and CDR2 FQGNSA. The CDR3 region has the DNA TGTGCCAGCAGCTTAGTACAGTCCACAGATACGCAGTATTTT. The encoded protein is CASSLVQSTDTQYF.

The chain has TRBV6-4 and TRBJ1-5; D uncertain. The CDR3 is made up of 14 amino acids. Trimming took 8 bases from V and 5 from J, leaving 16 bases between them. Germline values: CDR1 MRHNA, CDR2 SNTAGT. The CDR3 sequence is CASPREVDYQPQHF. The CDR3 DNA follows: TGTGCCAGCCCGAGAGAGGTAGATTATCAGCCCCAGCATTTT.

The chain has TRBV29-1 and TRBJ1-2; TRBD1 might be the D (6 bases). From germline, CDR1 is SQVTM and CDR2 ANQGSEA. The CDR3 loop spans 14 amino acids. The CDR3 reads CIASQRGGKGGYTF. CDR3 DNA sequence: TGCATCGCGAGTCAGAGGGGGGGAAAAGGTGGCTACACCTTC. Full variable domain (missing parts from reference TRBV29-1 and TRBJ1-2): SAVISQKPSRDICQRGTSLTIQCQVDSQVTMMFWYRQQPGQSLTLIATANQGSEATYESGFVIDKFPISRPNLTFSTLTVSNMSPEDSSIYLCIASQRGGKGGYTFGSGTRLTVV.

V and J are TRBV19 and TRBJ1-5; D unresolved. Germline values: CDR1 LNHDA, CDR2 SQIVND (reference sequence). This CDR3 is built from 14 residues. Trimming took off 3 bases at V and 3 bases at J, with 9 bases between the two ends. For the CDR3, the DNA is TGTGCCAGTAGTATGTCGGGGTACAATCAGCCCCAGCATTTT. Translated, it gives CASSMSGYNQPQHF.

The CDR3 spells CASRPIGGGTQYF. The CDR3 DNA follows: TGTGCCAGCAGGCCAATAGGGGGGGGGACCCAGTACTTC. The chain recombines TRBV27 with TRBJ2-5; D perhaps matches TRBD2 (7 bases). Trimming pared 6 bases from V and 7 bases from J, leaving 15 bases between. Germline V CDR1 and CDR2: MNHEY, SMNVEV (reference sequence). The CDR3 is 13 residues long.

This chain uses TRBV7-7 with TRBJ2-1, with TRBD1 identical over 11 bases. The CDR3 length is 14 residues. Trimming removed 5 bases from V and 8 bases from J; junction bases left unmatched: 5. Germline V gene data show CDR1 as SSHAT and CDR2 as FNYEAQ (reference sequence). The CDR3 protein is CASSAGQGVDEQFF. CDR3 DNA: TGTGCCAGCAGCGCGGGACAGGGGGTCGATGAGCAGTTCTTC.

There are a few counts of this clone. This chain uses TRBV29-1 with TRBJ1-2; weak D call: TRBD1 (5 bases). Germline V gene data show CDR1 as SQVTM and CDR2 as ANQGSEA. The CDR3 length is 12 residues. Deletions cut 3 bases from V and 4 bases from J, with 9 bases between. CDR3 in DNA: TGCAGCGTTGAGGAGGGGATCTATGGCTACACCTTC. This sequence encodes CSVEEGIYGYTF.

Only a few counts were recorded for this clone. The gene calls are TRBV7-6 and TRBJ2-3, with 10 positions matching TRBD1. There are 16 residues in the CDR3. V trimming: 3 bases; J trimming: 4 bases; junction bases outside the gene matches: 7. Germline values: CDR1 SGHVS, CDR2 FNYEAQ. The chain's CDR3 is CASSLTRDRGSDTQYF. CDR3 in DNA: TGTGCCAGCAGCTTGACCCGGGACAGGGGCTCAGATACGCAGTATTTT.

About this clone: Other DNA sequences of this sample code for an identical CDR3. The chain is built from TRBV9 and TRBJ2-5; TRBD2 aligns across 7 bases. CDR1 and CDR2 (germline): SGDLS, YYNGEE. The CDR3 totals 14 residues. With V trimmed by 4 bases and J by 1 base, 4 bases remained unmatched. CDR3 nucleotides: TGTGCCAGCAGCCCCGGGACTATCCAAGAGACCCAGTACTTC. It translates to CASSPGTIQETQYF.

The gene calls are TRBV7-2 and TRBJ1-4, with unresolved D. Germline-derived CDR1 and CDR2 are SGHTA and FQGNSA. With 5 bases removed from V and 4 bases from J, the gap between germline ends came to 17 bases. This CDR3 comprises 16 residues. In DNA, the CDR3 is TGTGCCAGCAGCACACGTCGGACGATTAGTAATGAAAAACTGTTTTTT. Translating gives CASSTRRTISNEKLFF. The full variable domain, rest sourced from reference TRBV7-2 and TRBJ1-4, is GAGVSQSPSNKVTEKGKDVELRCDPISGHTALYWYRQSLGQGLEFLIYFQGNSAPDKSGLPSDRFSAERTGGSVSTLTIQRTQQEDSAVYLCASSTRRTISNEKLFFGSGTQLSVL.

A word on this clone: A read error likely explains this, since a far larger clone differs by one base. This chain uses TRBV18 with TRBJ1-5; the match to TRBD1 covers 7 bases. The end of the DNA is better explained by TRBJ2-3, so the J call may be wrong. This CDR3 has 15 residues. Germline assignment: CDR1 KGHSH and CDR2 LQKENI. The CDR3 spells CASSKGPGGNQPQYF. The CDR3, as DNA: TGTGCCAGCTCAAAGGGGCCAGGGGGAAACCAGCCCCAGTATTTT.

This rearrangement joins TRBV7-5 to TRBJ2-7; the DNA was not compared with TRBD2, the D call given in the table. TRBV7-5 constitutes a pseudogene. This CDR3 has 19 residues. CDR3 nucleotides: TGTGTCAGAAGCACGAGCCCCGGGACTAGCGGGGTATTTTCCTACGAGCAGTACTTC. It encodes CVRSTSPGTSGVFSYEQYF.